The rows below give T cell receptor beta chains drawn from one sample of a study of T cell repertoires in cytomegalovirus infection. These TCRs' antigens remain unknown. MiXCR was run by TCRdb on the reads, yielding one entry per CDR3 protein. Of around 710,000 distinct CDR3 sequences in the sample, about 28% are singletons; the top ten hold about an eighth. The specimen comprised cultured CD8+ T cells from PBMCs, sampled from culture after CMV antigen stimulation. The receptors derive from a human donor in good health (CMV status not recorded). Some clones in this sample may be carry-over from other donors' samples. Both conserved end residues are part of each CDR3. Fields, in order: clone size, D gene, V gene, J gene, CDR3 DNA, CDR3 protein. D genes are given only for firm matches. Some rows mark clone size as missing; the rest say once, few, many or name a class of expanded clone.

size: -
D: -
V: TRBV18
J: TRBJ1-1
DNA: TGTGCCAGCTCACCGCGGGCCGGTAGTGGGAACACTGAAGCTTTCTTT
CDR3: CASSPRAGSGNTEAFF

size: -
D: -
V: TRBV6-6
J: TRBJ1-3
DNA: TGTGCCAGCACCCGAGGGCCTCCGGGGCTAGGAAACACCATATATTTT
CDR3: CASTRGPPGLGNTIYF

size: -
D: -
V: TRBV5-1
J: TRBJ2-3
DNA: TGCGCCAGCAGCTTGACTCTCGGGGCAGATACGCAGTATTTT
CDR3: CASSLTLGADTQYF

size: few
D: -
V: TRBV5-4
J: TRBJ1-4
DNA: TGTGCCAGCAGCGCGGGCCTCCCTGAAGAAAAACTGTTTTTT
CDR3: CASSAGLPEEKLFF

size: many
D: -
V: TRBV12-3/TRBV12-4
J: TRBJ2-3
DNA: TGTGCCAGCAGTCCCTCCCACGGGGCGGATACGCAGTATTTT
CDR3: CASSPSHGADTQYF

size: -
D: TRBD2
V: TRBV25-1
J: TRBJ2-4
DNA: TGTGCCAGCAGTGAATTGGCTAGCGGACTCCCCATTCAGTACTTC
CDR3: CASSELASGLPIQYF

size: few
D: TRBD2
V: TRBV7-9
J: TRBJ2-1
DNA: TGTGCCAGCAGCTTAGCGTTGGCTAGCGGGGGGGTCAATGAGCAGTTCTTC
CDR3: CASSLALASGGVNEQFF

size: -
D: TRBD1
V: TRBV19
J: TRBJ2-1
DNA: TGTGCCAGTAGTATAGACGGGACAGTCTCAATCTACAATGAGCAGTTCTTC
CDR3: CASSIDGTVSIYNEQFF

size: -
D: -
V: TRBV4-1
J: TRBJ1-1
DNA: TGCGCCAGCAGCCTAAGCGAAGGATCTCTGAACACTGAAGCTTTCTTT
CDR3: CASSLSEGSLNTEAFF

size: -
D: -
V: TRBV20-1
J: TRBJ1-1
DNA: TGCAGTGCTAACCCTCCGGGTCCTCGGGGGAACACTGAAGCTTTCTTT
CDR3: CSANPPGPRGNTEAFF

size: few
D: TRBD2
V: TRBV5-1
J: TRBJ2-1
DNA: TGCGCCAGCAGCCCCGAGGGACTAGCGGAGGGGACCTACAATGAGCAGTTCTTC
CDR3: CASSPEGLAEGTYNEQFF

size: -
D: TRBD1
V: TRBV5-8
J: TRBJ2-2
DNA: TGTGCCAGCAGCTTGGAACACAGGGGGCTGGGTCTCCCCGGGGAGCTGTTTTTT
CDR3: CASSLEHRGLGLPGELFF

size: -
D: TRBD1
V: TRBV6-2/TRBV6-3
J: TRBJ2-1
DNA: TGTGCCAGCAGTTACTCGAAAGGGACAGGAGATTACAATGAGCAGTTCTTC
CDR3: CASSYSKGTGDYNEQFF

size: -
D: -
V: TRBV7-6
J: TRBJ2-7
DNA: TGTGCCAGCAGCCCACAGGGTCCGGAGCAGTACTTC
CDR3: CASSPQGPEQYF

size: -
D: -
V: TRBV7-9
J: TRBJ2-5
DNA: TGTGCCAGCAGCGGGGACCTGGCCCAGTACTTC
CDR3: CASSGDLAQYF

size: -
D: -
V: TRBV19
J: TRBJ1-2
DNA: TGTGCCAGATCCTTTGATGCGTCTAACTATGGCTACACCTTC
CDR3: CARSFDASNYGYTF

size: -
D: TRBD1
V: TRBV9
J: TRBJ2-4
DNA: TGTGCCAGCAGCGACCGACAGGGCTTAGCCAAAAACATTCAGTACTTC
CDR3: CASSDRQGLAKNIQYF

size: few
D: TRBD2
V: TRBV7-2
J: TRBJ2-1
DNA: TGTGCCAGCAGCGGTGTGGGACTAGCGTCCAATGAGCAGTTCTTC
CDR3: CASSGVGLASNEQFF

size: few
D: -
V: TRBV13
J: TRBJ2-1
DNA: TGTGCCAGCAGTGTCCTAGCACCCTACAATGAGCAGTTCTTC
CDR3: CASSVLAPYNEQFF

size: once
D: -
V: TRBV19
J: TRBJ2-5
DNA: TGTGCCAGTAGTCTCACCCCCATTACAGAGACCCAGTACTTC
CDR3: CASSLTPITETQYF

size: few
D: -
V: TRBV7-6
J: TRBJ2-2
DNA: TGTGCCAGCAGCTTAAAAGGTGTTGACACCGGGGAGCTGTTTTTT
CDR3: CASSLKGVDTGELFF

size: -
D: -
V: TRBV7-2
J: TRBJ2-1
DNA: TGTGCCAGCAGCCGTGGGGTGGTAAGCTCCTACAATGAGCAGTTCTTC
CDR3: CASSRGVVSSYNEQFF

size: many
D: -
V: TRBV7-6
J: TRBJ2-1
DNA: TGTGCCAGCAGCTTATCCAGGGGCCCCCGCAATGAGCAGTTCTTC
CDR3: CASSLSRGPRNEQFF

size: few
D: -
V: TRBV20-1
J: TRBJ1-5
DNA: TGCAGTGTAGAGCCACGCAATCAGCCCCAGCATTTT
CDR3: CSVEPRNQPQHF

size: few
D: -
V: TRBV14
J: TRBJ2-3
DNA: TGTGCCAGCAGCCAAGATTTGGGTCCCCACAGGGCCACTATCTCCACAGATACGCAGTATTTT
CDR3: CASSQDLGPHRATISTDTQYF

size: -
D: TRBD1
V: TRBV9
J: TRBJ1-3
DNA: TGTGCCAGCAGCGTAGCTCCAACCGGGACAGGGGTTCTAACCTCTGGAAACACCATATATTTT
CDR3: CASSVAPTGTGVLTSGNTIYF

size: -
D: -
V: TRBV7-9
J: TRBJ2-4
DNA: TGTGCCAGCAGCGCCCACGCCCAGGGAATAGCCAAAAACATTCAGTACTTC
CDR3: CASSAHAQGIAKNIQYF

size: -
D: -
V: TRBV19
J: TRBJ1-1
DNA: TGTGCCAGTAGTATAACCATGAACACTGAAGCTTTCTTT
CDR3: CASSITMNTEAFF

size: once
D: -
V: TRBV25-1
J: TRBJ1-2
DNA: TGTGCCAGCAGTGAGGACCTAGAGTTTAACTATGGCTACACCTTC
CDR3: CASSEDLEFNYGYTF

size: -
D: TRBD1
V: TRBV9
J: TRBJ2-1
DNA: TGTGCCAGCAGCGCCGGGGGGGGACAGGGGGCCAACAATGAGCAGTTCTTC
CDR3: CASSAGGGQGANNEQFF

size: few
D: -
V: TRBV7-8
J: TRBJ2-1
DNA: TGTGCCAGCACCCCTGTTTTTAGCTCCTACAATGAGCAGTTCTTC
CDR3: CASTPVFSSYNEQFF

size: few
D: TRBD2
V: TRBV5-4
J: TRBJ2-5
DNA: TGTGCCAGCAGGTTGACTAGCGGGGGGGCAACATGGTACCAAGAGACCCAGTACTTC
CDR3: CASRLTSGGATWYQETQYF

size: many
D: -
V: TRBV7-8
J: TRBJ2-7
DNA: TGTGCCAGCACCATAGGGCCGGGACACCTCTCCGAGCAGTACTTC
CDR3: CASTIGPGHLSEQYF

size: many
D: -
V: TRBV12-3/TRBV12-4
J: TRBJ1-1
DNA: TGTGCCAGCAGCCGGGGAAGCATGAACACTGAAGCTTTCTTT
CDR3: CASSRGSMNTEAFF

size: few
D: -
V: TRBV7-9
J: TRBJ2-1
DNA: TGTGCCAGCAGCTTAGGGGCCCGAGAGCAGTTCTTC
CDR3: CASSLGAREQFF

size: few
D: -
V: TRBV28
J: TRBJ1-2
DNA: TGTGCCAGCAGTTCTCTACAGGACACTAACTATGGCTACACCTTC
CDR3: CASSSLQDTNYGYTF

size: -
D: -
V: TRBV10-3
J: TRBJ1-1
DNA: TGTGCCATCAGTGAGTCGAGTTTTAGTGAAGCTTTCTTT
CDR3: CAISESSFSEAFF

size: few
D: -
V: TRBV7-9
J: TRBJ1-2
DNA: TGTGCCAGCGCCGGGGGCAGGAGCTACACCTTC
CDR3: CASAGGRSYTF

size: -
D: -
V: TRBV6-6
J: TRBJ2-3
DNA: TGTGCCAGCAGTTACGCGGACAGATTCACAGATACGCAGTATTTT
CDR3: CASSYADRFTDTQYF

size: -
D: TRBD2
V: TRBV11-3
J: TRBJ2-1
DNA: TGTGCCAGCAGCTCCCGCGAGGCGGGGGTATACAATGAGCAGTTCTTC
CDR3: CASSSREAGVYNEQFF

size: many
D: -
V: TRBV7-6
J: TRBJ1-1
DNA: TGTGCCAGCAGCTTAGTAACCGGGGGCACTGAAGCTTTCTTT
CDR3: CASSLVTGGTEAFF

size: few
D: TRBD1
V: TRBV5-4
J: TRBJ2-5
DNA: TGTGCCAGCAGCTTGTGGGGACAGGGGGAAGAGACCCAGTACTTC
CDR3: CASSLWGQGEETQYF

size: -
D: -
V: TRBV6-6
J: TRBJ1-4
DNA: TGTGCCAGCAGTGCCCCGGGACATGAAGTTGAAAAACAGTTTTTT
CDR3: CASSAPGHEVEKQFF

size: many
D: -
V: TRBV7-6
J: TRBJ2-1
DNA: TGTGCCAGCAGCTTAGTTGTTGACTCTAGCTCCTACAATGAGCAGTTCTTC
CDR3: CASSLVVDSSSYNEQFF

size: -
D: -
V: TRBV6-6
J: TRBJ1-2
DNA: TGTGCCAGCAGTTACGGGGGGGATCGCTACACCTTC
CDR3: CASSYGGDRYTF

size: -
D: -
V: TRBV20-1
J: TRBJ2-5
DNA: TGCAGTGCTAGAGTGGGACCGGATATTCTGGGGTACCAAGAGACCCAGTACTTC
CDR3: CSARVGPDILGYQETQYF